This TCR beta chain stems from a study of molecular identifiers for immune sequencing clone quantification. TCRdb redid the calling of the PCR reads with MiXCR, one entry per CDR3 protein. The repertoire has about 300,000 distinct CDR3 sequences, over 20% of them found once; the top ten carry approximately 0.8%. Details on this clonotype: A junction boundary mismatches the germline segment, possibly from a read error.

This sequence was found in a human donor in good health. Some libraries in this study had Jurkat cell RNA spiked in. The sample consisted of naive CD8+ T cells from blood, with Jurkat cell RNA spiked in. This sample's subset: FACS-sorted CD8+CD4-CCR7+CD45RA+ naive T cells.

The DNA for the CDR3 is TGCGCCAGCAGCCATGATACAGGGAACACCGGGGAGCTGTTTTTT. This codes for CASSHDTGNTGELFF. The chain recombines TRBV14 with TRBJ2-2; tentatively, D is TRBD1 (5 bases). CDR3 size: 15 residues. Germline CDR1 SGHDN, CDR2 FVKESK.